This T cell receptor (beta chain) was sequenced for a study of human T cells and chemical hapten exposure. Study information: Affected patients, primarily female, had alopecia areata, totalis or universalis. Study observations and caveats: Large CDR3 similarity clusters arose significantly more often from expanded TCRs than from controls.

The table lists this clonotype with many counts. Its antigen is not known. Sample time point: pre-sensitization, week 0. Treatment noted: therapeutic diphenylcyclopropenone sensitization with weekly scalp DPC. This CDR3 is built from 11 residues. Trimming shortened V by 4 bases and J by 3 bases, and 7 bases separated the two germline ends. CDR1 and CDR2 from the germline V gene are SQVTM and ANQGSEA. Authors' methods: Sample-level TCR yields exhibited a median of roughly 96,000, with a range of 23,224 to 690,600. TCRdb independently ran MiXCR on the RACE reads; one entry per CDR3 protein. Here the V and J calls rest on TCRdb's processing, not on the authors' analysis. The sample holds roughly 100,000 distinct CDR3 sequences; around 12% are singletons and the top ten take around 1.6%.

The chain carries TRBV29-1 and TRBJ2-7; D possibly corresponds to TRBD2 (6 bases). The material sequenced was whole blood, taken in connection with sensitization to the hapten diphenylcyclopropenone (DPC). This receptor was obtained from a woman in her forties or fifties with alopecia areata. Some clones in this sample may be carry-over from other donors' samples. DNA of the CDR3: TGCAGCGTTGGGGGGGACTACGAGCAGTACTTC. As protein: CSVGGDYEQYF.